This T cell receptor (beta chain) originates from a study of blood T cell repertoires in COVID-19. Study context: The study drew acute and convalescent COVID-19 samples from the United States, Italy and Spain.

Authors' processing steps: It was from reference gene primer amplification that nucleated cell counts were estimated. TCRdb's copy holds only in-frame clones and misses some; the assay was immunoSEQ multiplex PCR. The V and J calls and clone size were taken over from that table, and D and trimming were inferred from the DNA. The repertoire holds 130,000 to 150,000 clones, with 70% to 90% as singletons. V was shortened by 1 base and J by 1 base, with 7 bases between the two germline ends. There are 15 residues in the CDR3. The V gene's germline CDR1 is SGHTA and CDR2 FQGNSA. This rearrangement joins TRBV7-2 to TRBJ2-2, with D perhaps TRBD1 (5 bases). The TCR originated in a man in his 60s with active or convalescent COVID-19. The specimen was peripheral blood. The DNA for the CDR3 is TGTGCCAGCAGCTTAGACAGGAGGAACACCGGGGAGCTGTTTTTT. Amino acids: CASSLDRRNTGELFF.